The sequence of this T cell receptor (beta chain) was determined in a study of T cell responses to AZD1222 COVID-19 vaccine. In the study overall: Second doses at about 4 or about 12 weeks were pooled.

The assay was immunoSEQ multiplex PCR, and TCRdb's table has in-frame clones only and misses some. Counted here are approximately 110,000 clones, 88% occurring once; the ten biggest clones make up 3.5% to 4.5%. With regard to this clone: The antigen remains undetermined. The sample carries other DNA sequences with the same CDR3.

Study-wide results and caveats: Spike-wide coverage was observed for vaccine-associated CD4 TCRs, with dominant responses at 160-218 and 743-854. Sampled repertoires all dated from after the peak T cell response. Reports say nearly half of spike-specific TCRs go after unmutated variant regions.

The CDR3 has 13 residues. Trimming left V 5 bases short and J 3 bases short, with 10 bases between. Germline V gene sequence: CDR1 SGHAT, CDR2 FQNNGV. The material was peripheral blood, obtained on day 0 of AZD1222 vaccination. The TCR comes from an adult in good health. V and J are TRBV11-2 and TRBJ1-2, with D tentatively TRBD1 (6 bases). CDR3 residues: CASSPGQDYGYTF. In DNA, the CDR3 is TGTGCCAGCAGCCCGGGACAAGACTATGGCTACACCTTC. Filled out from reference TRBV11-2 and TRBJ1-2, the complete variable domain reads EAGVAQSPRYKIIEKRQSVAFWCNPISGHATLYWYQQILGQGPKLLIQFQNNGVVDDSQLPKDRFSAERLKGVDSTLKIQPAKLEDSAVYLCASSPGQDYGYTFGSGTRLTVV.